These 13 T cell receptor beta chains came from one sample sequenced in a study of blood T cell repertoires in COVID-19. TCRdb's copy holds only in-frame clones and misses some; the assay was immunoSEQ multiplex PCR. The top ten clones hold approximately 8.3% of a sample with more than 55,000 clones, about 87% of them seen once. Sequences were obtained from peripheral blood. The receptors here all came from a human donor with active COVID-19. The donor label of this sample is uncertain.

The J gene is TRBJ2-7, the V gene TRBV5-1, with a possible D match to TRBD2 (5 bases). Germline CDR1 SGHRS, CDR2 YFSETQ. Trimming took 4 bases from V and 6 from J, leaving 20 bases between them. This CDR3 has 15 amino acids. Here the CDR3 DNA reads TGCGCCAGCAGCCTCCGGGATTTCCCCACGGGCGAGCAGTACTTC. Protein: CASSLRDFPTGEQYF.

V usage is TRBV7-2 and J usage is TRBJ2-3; TRBD2 aligns across 10 bases. The CDR3 runs 14 residues. CDR1 and CDR2 from the germline V gene are SGHTA and FQGNSA. J was trimmed by 5 bases and V by 5 bases; bases with no gene match: 4. CDR3 DNA sequence: TGTGCCAGCAGCAGCGGGGGGGGAGAAGATACGCAGTATTTT. Its translation: CASSSGGGEDTQYF.

This clone was found once. This chain connects TRBV2 to TRBJ2-7, with TRBD2 matching 10 bases. With V trimmed by 2 bases and J by 3 bases, 4 bases remained unmatched. Germline V gene lookup returns CDR1 SNHLY and CDR2 FYNNEI. This CDR3 is 15 amino acids long. CDR3 nucleotide sequence: TGTGCCAGCAGTGAACTAGCGGGAGAGGTCTACGAGCAGTACTTC. Its translation: CASSELAGEVYEQYF.

J is TRBJ1-1 and V is TRBV19; D possibly corresponds to TRBD1 (5 bases). There are 13 residues in the CDR3. The V gene lost 5 bases and the J gene lost 4 bases, with 11 bases spanning the gap. The V gene's germline CDR1 is LNHDA and CDR2 SQIVND (reference sequence). CDR3 sequence: CASSDFGGTEAFF. The CDR3 bases are TGTGCCAGTAGTGACTTCGGGGGCACTGAAGCTTTCTTT.

The chain recombines TRBV18 with TRBJ1-1; a possible D gene is TRBD1 (5 bases). Germline loops: CDR1 KGHSH, CDR2 LQKENI. Trimming took 0 bases from V and 2 from J, leaving 13 bases between them. The CDR3 has 16 amino acids. CDR3 residues: CASSPPTGARNTEAFF. The CDR3 DNA is TGTGCCAGCTCACCACCTACAGGAGCCCGTAACACTGAAGCTTTCTTT.

The gene calls are TRBV19 and TRBJ2-2, with 9 positions matching TRBD2. Germline V gives CDR1 LNHDA, CDR2 SQIVND (reference sequence). After removal of 3 bases from V and 2 bases from J, the junction contained 4 bases not matched to a gene. This CDR3 comprises 16 residues. CDR3 loop: CASSIRAGGNTGELFF. Written as DNA, the CDR3 is TGTGCCAGTAGTATCCGAGCGGGAGGAAACACCGGGGAGCTGTTTTTT.

CDR3 bases: TGTGCCAGCAGCCCTGGACAGGGGGCGCCGAATGAGCAGTTCTTC. Protein: CASSPGQGAPNEQFF. V gene TRBV5-6 combines with J gene TRBJ2-1, with 11 positions matching TRBD1. There are 15 residues in the CDR3. The germline V gene has CDR1 SGHDT and CDR2 YYEEEE. After removal of 4 bases from V and 7 bases from J, the junction contained 7 bases not matched to a gene.

The rearrangement uses TRBV28 and TRBJ2-2; a possible D gene is TRBD1 (6 bases). CDR3 length: 15 amino acids. Deletions cut 4 bases from V and 3 bases from J, with 12 bases between. Germline V CDR1 and CDR2: MDHEN, SYDVKM. The CDR3 reads CASSSTGRYTGELFF. In nucleotides, the CDR3 is TGTGCCAGCAGTTCCACAGGGAGATACACCGGGGAGCTGTTTTTT.

V gene TRBV4-1 combines with J gene TRBJ2-7, with a weak D call TRBD2 (5 bases). The CDR3 contains 15 residues. Trimming stripped 6 bases from V and 0 bases from J, with 15 bases between. The germline CDR1 and CDR2 sequences are MGHRA and YSYEKL. The CDR3: CASRYSSEGSYEQYF. The CDR3 nucleotides read TGCGCCAGCAGGTACAGCTCAGAGGGCTCCTACGAGCAGTACTTC.

J is TRBJ1-4 and V is TRBV3-1 (or the pseudogene TRBV3-2); D is unclear. V was clipped by 6 bases and J by 4 bases, with 9 bases between them. CDR1 and CDR2 (germline): LGHDT, YNNKEL (reference sequence). The CDR3 loop spans 13 amino acids. The CDR3 reads CASRQANNEKLFF. CDR3 nucleotides: TGTGCCAGCAGGCAGGCGAATAATGAAAAACTGTTTTTT.

This chain connects TRBV2 to TRBJ2-5, with 8 bases fitting TRBD2. V gave up 4 bases and J gave up 4 bases; unmatched junction bases: 8. Germline CDR1 and CDR2: SNHLY and FYNNEI. This CDR3 is 15 amino acids long. The CDR3 bases are TGTGCCAGCAGTGTCCAAGCGGGGGCCATAGAGACCCAGTACTTC. This sequence encodes CASSVQAGAIETQYF.

The CDR3 sequence: CASSQDSVGTDTQYF. CDR3 nucleotides: TGTGCCAGCAGCCAAGATTCGGTGGGCACAGATACGCAGTATTTT. This rearrangement joins TRBV14 to TRBJ2-3; D is undetermined. The CDR3 is 15 amino acids. Germline V CDR1 and CDR2: SGHDN, FVKESK. V was pared by 0 bases and J by 1 base, with 8 bases between.

This chain uses TRBV6-6 with TRBJ1-4; D ambiguous. The germline gives CDR1 MNHNY, CDR2 SVGAGI (reference sequence). V dropped 6 bases and J dropped 0 bases, with 8 bases sitting between them. This CDR3 is built from 14 residues. This chain's CDR3 is CASREVATNEKLFF. The CDR3 DNA follows: TGTGCCAGCAGAGAGGTTGCAACTAATGAAAAACTGTTTTTT.